These 12 T cell receptor beta chains came from one sample sequenced in a study of follicular helper T cells after annual influenza vaccination. The data were produced by immunoSEQ multiplex PCR, yet TCRdb's version contains in-frame clones alone and is incomplete. The top ten hold roughly 0.45% of the sample, which has roughly 13,000 clones, around four fifths seen once. The time point: 2014-2015 season, pre-vaccination. Sequences were derived from CXCR5- memory CD4+ T cells sorted from blood, sampled on the day of influenza vaccination. The receptor source for this set is an adult who received the influenza vaccine.

The rearrangement links TRBV18 to TRBJ2-1; 7 nucleotides match TRBD1. The germline V gene has CDR1 KGHSH and CDR2 LQKENI. The CDR3 is 14 residues long. Trimming cost V 1 base and J 5 bases; bases outside gene matches: 2. As DNA, the CDR3 is TGTGCCAGCTCACCACTAACAGGGGACAATGAGCAGTTCTTC. It specifies CASSPLTGDNEQFF.

This clone was seen only once. The rearrangement uses TRBV18 and TRBJ2-7; D ambiguous. Trimming removed 4 bases from V and 0 bases from J, with 10 bases in between. CDR1 is KGHSH and CDR2 is LQKENI in the germline V gene. The CDR3 runs to 14 residues. CDR3 amino acids: CASSLGQGSYEQYF. The CDR3 DNA sequence: TGTGCCAGCTCACTGGGCCAAGGCTCCTACGAGCAGTACTTC.

This chain joins TRBV9 and TRBJ2-4, with 11 bases identical to TRBD1. The V and J ends lost 5 bases and 3 bases, in that order; junction bases with no gene match: 13. This CDR3 spans 18 amino acids. Germline V lookup: CDR1 SGDLS, CDR2 YYNGEE. CDR3 nucleotides: TGTGCCAGCAGTGCCGGGACAGGGGGGTTTTGGGGCAAAAACATTCAGTACTTC. Protein product: CASSAGTGGFWGKNIQYF.

The V and J genes are TRBV7-2 and TRBJ1-3, with D maybe TRBD1 (5 bases). Looked up from germline, CDR1 is SGHTA and CDR2 is FQGNSA. V was pared by 3 bases and J by 3 bases, with 12 bases between. CDR3 size: 15 residues. The CDR3 spells CASSFRGGSGNTIYF. The CDR3 DNA follows: TGTGCCAGCAGCTTTAGGGGAGGGAGTGGAAACACCATATATTTT.

In its sample, this clone was seen once. The gene calls are TRBV9 and TRBJ2-3; D not resolved. V lost 4 bases to trimming and J lost 2 bases, with 8 bases between them. There are 13 residues in the CDR3. CDR1 is SGDLS and CDR2 is YYNGEE in the germline V gene. For the CDR3, the DNA is TGTGCCAGCAGCCCGAGAAACACAGATACGCAGTATTTT. Translated, it gives CASSPRNTDTQYF.

The genes are TRBV9 and TRBJ1-3; 8 nucleotides align to TRBD1. Germline V lookup: CDR1 SGDLS, CDR2 YYNGEE. V shed 4 bases, J shed 0 bases, and the junction held 9 bases outside the gene matches. This CDR3 comprises 17 residues. The CDR3 loop reads CASSLRGDRSSGNTIYF. The CDR3 DNA reads as TGTGCCAGCAGCTTACGCGGGGACAGGAGCTCTGGAAACACCATATATTTT. Based on the CDR3 plus reference TRBV9 and TRBJ1-3, the full variable domain is DSGVTQTPKHLITATGQRVTLRCSPRSGDLSVYWYQQSLDQGLQFLIQYYNGEERAKGNILERFSAQQFPDLHSELNLSSLELGDSALYFCASSLRGDRSSGNTIYFGEGSWLTVV.

The CDR3 loop is CASSQDRRRGVAKNIQYF. CDR3 sequence (DNA): TGTGCCAGCAGCCAAGATCGACGGAGGGGAGTAGCCAAAAACATTCAGTACTTC. The chain has TRBV4-2 and TRBJ2-4; tentative D call: TRBD2 (6 bases). This CDR3 comprises 18 residues. CDR1 is LGHNA, CDR2 YNFKEQ, per germline. V lost 0 bases and J lost 0, with 15 bases in between.

This clone was picked up one time. The genes are TRBV5-3 and TRBJ1-5; D is possibly TRBD1 (6 bases). TRBV5-3 is an ORF, and what it does is uncertain. Trimming removed 1 base at V and 1 base at J, with 12 bases between. The CDR3 has 16 residues. CDR3 in amino acids: CARSLSKGGSNQPQHF. The CDR3, as DNA: TGTGCCAGAAGCTTGTCAAAGGGGGGGAGCAATCAGCCCCAGCATTTT.

This clone has just one count. The chain uses TRBV9 and TRBJ1-2, with 10 bases matching TRBD1. Per germline, CDR1 SGDLS and CDR2 YYNGEE. Trimming cost V 4 bases and J 6 bases; bases outside gene matches: 15. This CDR3 is 17 amino acids long. As DNA, the CDR3 is TGTGCCAGCAGCCGCTCGGTAGGGACAGGGGTCTCGGATGGCTACACCTTC. Amino acid sequence: CASSRSVGTGVSDGYTF.

V usage is TRBV6-6 and J usage is TRBJ1-1, with a weak D call TRBD1 (5 bases). CDR3 size: 15 residues. CDR1 and CDR2 from the germline V gene are MNHNY and SVGAGI (reference sequence). The V gene lost 7 bases and the J gene lost 3 bases, with 18 bases spanning the gap. This CDR3 is CASTPGGRRDTEAFF. DNA for the CDR3: TGTGCCAGCACCCCGGGGGGGAGACGGGACACTGAAGCTTTCTTT.

The chain carries TRBV19 and TRBJ1-2; D may be TRBD1 (5 bases). The CDR3 runs to 13 residues. Germline V gives CDR1 LNHDA, CDR2 SQIVND (reference sequence). The V gene lost 3 bases and the J gene lost 8 bases, with 13 bases spanning the gap. The CDR3 region is CASSMARVGGYTF. CDR3 DNA sequence: TGTGCCAGTAGTATGGCCAGGGTTGGAGGCTACACCTTC.

J is TRBJ2-7 and V is TRBV7-2; D possibly uses TRBD1 or TRBD2 (5 bases each). Germline CDR1 SGHTA, CDR2 FQGNSA. The CDR3 runs 13 residues. V dropped 6 bases and J dropped 6 bases, with 15 bases sitting between them. DNA of the CDR3: TGTGCCAGCAGGATGGGGACCTCCGGCGAGCAGTACTTC. It is translated as CASRMGTSGEQYF.